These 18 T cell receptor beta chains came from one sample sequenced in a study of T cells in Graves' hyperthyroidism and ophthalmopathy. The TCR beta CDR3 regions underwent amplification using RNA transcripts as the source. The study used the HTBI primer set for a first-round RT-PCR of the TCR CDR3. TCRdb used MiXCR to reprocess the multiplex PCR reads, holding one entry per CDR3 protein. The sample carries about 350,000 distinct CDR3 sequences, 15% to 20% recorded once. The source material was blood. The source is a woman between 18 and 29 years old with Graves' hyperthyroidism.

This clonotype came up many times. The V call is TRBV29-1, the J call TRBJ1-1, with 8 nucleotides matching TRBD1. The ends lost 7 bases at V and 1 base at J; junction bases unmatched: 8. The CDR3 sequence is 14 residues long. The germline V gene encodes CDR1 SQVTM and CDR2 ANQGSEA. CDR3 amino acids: CSAIPGQGNTEAFF. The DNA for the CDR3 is TGCAGCGCTATTCCCGGACAGGGGAACACTGAAGCTTTCTTT.

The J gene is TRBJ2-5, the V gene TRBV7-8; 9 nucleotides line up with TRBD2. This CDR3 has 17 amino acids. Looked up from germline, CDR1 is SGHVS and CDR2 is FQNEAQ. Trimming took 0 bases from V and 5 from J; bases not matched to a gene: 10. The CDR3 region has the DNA TGTGCCAGCAGCTTAGCTCTAGCGGGAAATCAAGGGGAGACCCAGTACTTC. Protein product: CASSLALAGNQGETQYF.

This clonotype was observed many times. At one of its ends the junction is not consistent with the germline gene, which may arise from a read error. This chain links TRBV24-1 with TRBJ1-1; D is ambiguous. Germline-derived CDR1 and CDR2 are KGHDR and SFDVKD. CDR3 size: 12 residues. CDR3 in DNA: TGTGCCACCAGGGCCGAGAACACTGGAGCTTTCTTT. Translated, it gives CATRAENTGAFF.

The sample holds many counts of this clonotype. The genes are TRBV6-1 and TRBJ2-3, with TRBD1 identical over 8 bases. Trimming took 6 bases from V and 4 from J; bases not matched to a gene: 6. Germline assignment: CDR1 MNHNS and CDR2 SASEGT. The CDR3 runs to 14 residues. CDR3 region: CASSLGQGPDTQYF. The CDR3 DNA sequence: TGTGCCAGCAGCCTCGGACAGGGCCCAGATACGCAGTATTTT.

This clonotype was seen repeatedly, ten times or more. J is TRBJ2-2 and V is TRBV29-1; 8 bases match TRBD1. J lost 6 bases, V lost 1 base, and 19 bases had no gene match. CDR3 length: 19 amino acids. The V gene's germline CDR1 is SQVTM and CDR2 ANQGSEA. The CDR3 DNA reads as TGCAGCGTTGAAGGGTTTTTCGGAAAAGGACAGGGTCTCGCCGGGGAGCTGTTTTTT. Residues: CSVEGFFGKGQGLAGELFF.

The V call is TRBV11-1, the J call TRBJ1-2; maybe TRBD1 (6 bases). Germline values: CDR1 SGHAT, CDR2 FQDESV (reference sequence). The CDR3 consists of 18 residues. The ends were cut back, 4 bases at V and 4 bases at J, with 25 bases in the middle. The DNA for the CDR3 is TGTGCCAGCAGCTCGAGCCTCCGGGGGGGGCCCTACTCCTATGGCTACACCTTC. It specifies CASSSSLRGGPYSYGYTF.

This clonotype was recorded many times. For the CDR3, the DNA is TGTGCCAGCAGAACGGACAGGGTCGTAGGAGAGCAGTACTTC. This encodes CASRTDRVVGEQYF. The chain carries TRBV12-3 or TRBV12-4 and TRBJ2-7; 8 nucleotides match TRBD1. CDR3 length: 14 residues. V shed 6 bases, J shed 7 bases, and the junction held 11 bases outside the gene matches.

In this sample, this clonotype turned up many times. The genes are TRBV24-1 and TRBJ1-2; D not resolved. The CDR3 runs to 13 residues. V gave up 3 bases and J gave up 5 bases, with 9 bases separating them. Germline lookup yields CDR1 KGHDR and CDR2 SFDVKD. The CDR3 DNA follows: TGTGCCACCAGTGATGACGGGATATATGGCTACACCTTC. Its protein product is CATSDDGIYGYTF.

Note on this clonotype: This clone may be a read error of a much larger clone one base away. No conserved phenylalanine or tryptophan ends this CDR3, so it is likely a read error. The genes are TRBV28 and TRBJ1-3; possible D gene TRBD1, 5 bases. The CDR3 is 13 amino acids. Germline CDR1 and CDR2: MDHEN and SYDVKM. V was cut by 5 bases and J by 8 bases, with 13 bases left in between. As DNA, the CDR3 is TGTGCCAGCAGTCCATATACAGGACACACCATATATGTT. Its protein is CASSPYTGHTIYV.

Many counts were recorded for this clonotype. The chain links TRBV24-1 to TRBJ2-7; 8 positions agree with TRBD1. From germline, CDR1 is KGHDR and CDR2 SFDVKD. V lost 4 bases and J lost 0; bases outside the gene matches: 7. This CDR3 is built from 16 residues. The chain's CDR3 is CATSEAGTGFSYEQYF. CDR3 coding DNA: TGTGCCACCAGTGAGGCCGGGACAGGCTTCTCCTACGAGCAGTACTTC.

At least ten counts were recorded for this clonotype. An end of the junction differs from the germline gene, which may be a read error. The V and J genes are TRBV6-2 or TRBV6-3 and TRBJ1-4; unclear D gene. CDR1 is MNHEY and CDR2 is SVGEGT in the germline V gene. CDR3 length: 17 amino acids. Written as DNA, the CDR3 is TGTGCCAGCAGGGGCGCTGACTACAGAGCAACTAGTGAAAAACTGTTTTTT. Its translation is CASRGADYRATSEKLFF.

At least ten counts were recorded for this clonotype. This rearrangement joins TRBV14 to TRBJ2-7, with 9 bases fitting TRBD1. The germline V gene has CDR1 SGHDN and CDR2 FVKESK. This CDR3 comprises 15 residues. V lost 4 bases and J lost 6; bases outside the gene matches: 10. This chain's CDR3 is CASSPTGGSRSEQYF. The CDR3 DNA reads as TGTGCCAGCAGCCCGACAGGGGGGTCAAGGAGCGAGCAGTACTTC.

This CDR3 is CSARWTGSGNTIYF. CDR3 sequence (DNA): TGCAGTGCTAGATGGACCGGCTCTGGAAACACCATATATTTT. V usage is TRBV20-1 and J usage is TRBJ1-3; D not resolved. The CDR3 is 14 residues long. Germline V lookup: CDR1 DFQATT, CDR2 SNEGSKA (reference sequence). V lost 2 bases to trimming and J lost 0 bases, with 8 bases between them.

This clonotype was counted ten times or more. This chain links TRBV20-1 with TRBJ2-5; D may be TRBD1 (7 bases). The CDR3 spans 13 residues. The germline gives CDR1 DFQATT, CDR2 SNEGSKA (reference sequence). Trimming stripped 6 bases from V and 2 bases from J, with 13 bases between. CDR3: CSAGRDRQETQYF. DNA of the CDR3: TGCAGTGCCGGGCGGGACAGACAAGAGACCCAGTACTTC.

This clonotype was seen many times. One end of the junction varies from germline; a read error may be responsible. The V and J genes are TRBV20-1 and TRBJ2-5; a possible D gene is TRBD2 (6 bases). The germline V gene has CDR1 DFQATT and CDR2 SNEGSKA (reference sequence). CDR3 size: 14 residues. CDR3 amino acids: CSGRVGTSQETQYF. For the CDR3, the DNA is TGCAGTGGTAGAGTTGGGACTTCCCAAGAGACCCAGTACTTC.

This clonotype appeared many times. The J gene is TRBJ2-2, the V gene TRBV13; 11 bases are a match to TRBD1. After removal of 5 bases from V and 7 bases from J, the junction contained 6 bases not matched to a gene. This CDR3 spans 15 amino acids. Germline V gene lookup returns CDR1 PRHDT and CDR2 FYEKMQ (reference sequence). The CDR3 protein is CASSPGTGGGGELFF. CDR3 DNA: TGTGCCAGCAGCCCCGGGACAGGGGGAGGCGGGGAGCTGTTTTTT.

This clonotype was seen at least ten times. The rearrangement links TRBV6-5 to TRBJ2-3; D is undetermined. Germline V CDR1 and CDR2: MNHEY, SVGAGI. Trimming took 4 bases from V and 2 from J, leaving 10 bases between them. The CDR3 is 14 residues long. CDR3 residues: CASSWTSLTDTQYF. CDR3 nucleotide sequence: TGTGCCAGCAGTTGGACCTCCCTCACAGATACGCAGTATTTT.

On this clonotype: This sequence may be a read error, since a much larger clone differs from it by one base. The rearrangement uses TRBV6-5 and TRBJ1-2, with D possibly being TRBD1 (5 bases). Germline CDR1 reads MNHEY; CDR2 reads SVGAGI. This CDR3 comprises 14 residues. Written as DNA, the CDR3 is TGTGCCATCAGTTTTTGGCAGGGTTTGGATGGCTACACCTTC. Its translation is CAISFWQGLDGYTF.